This TCR beta chain was observed in a study of T-cell memory formation after mild COVID-19. Study-wide context: TCR clusters were largely donor specific.

Worth noting for this clonotype: Its cognate antigen is unknown.

5'RACE, which relied on constant-segment primers, yielded TCR alpha and TCR beta cDNA libraries carrying sample barcodes and UMIs. TCRdb ran MiXCR on the 5' RACE reads and lists one entry per CDR3 protein. The repertoire holds approximately 580,000 distinct CDR3 sequences, with about a fifth as singletons. Germline assignment: CDR1 DFQATT and CDR2 SNEGSKA (reference sequence). Trimming pared 6 bases from V and 2 bases from J, leaving 8 bases between. The CDR3 spans 12 residues. Whole-study results and caveats: That cross-reactive memory joined was suggested by some responding clones appearing in pre-infection memory. For second-wave clones that peaked at day 37, SARS-CoV-2 specificity went unverified.

The specimen sequenced was PBMCs or a T cell subset sorted from them (not recorded which). The TCR originated in an adult woman who had mild COVID-19 (a few samples of this study predate the infection). Cell type and time point are not known. This chain joins TRBV20-1 and TRBJ2-1; D is uncertain. The CDR3 nucleotides are TGCAGTGCGACCGACCCCTACAATGAGCAGTTCTTC. Its translation is CSATDPYNEQFF.